Shown below are 30 T cell receptor beta chains from a single sample sequenced in a study of Tregs in tolerant kidney transplant recipients. Using immunoSEQ multiplex PCR, the repertoire was profiled, and TCRdb retains in-frame clones only, with some absent. This table holds about 240,000 clones, 65% to 85% found once. Sequenced: CD4+ T cells from blood. The receptors here all came from a human donor in good health.

The V call is TRBV10-3, the J call TRBJ2-7; 8 nucleotides match TRBD1. The CDR3 is made up of 15 amino acids. V lost 2 bases, J lost 5 bases, and 8 bases stayed unmatched. CDR1 is ENHRY and CDR2 is SYGVKD in the germline V gene. The CDR3 reads CAISERPYRGDEQYF. CDR3 nucleotide sequence: TGTGCCATCAGTGAGAGGCCCTACAGGGGGGACGAGCAGTACTTC.

The V call is TRBV5-1, the J call TRBJ1-1; D may be TRBD1 (6 bases). This CDR3 spans 14 amino acids. Trimming cost V 4 bases and J 6 bases, with 16 bases left between them. The germline gives CDR1 SGHRS, CDR2 YFSETQ. CDR3 sequence: CASSATGTGAEAFF. Written as DNA, the CDR3 is TGCGCCAGCAGCGCTACAGGGACCGGCGCTGAAGCTTTCTTT. Full variable domain (rest looked up from reference TRBV5-1 and TRBJ1-1): KAGVTQTPRYLIKTRGQQVTLSCSPISGHRSVSWYQQTPGQGLQFLFEYFSETQRNKGNFPGRFSGRQFSNSRSEMNVSTLELGDSALYLCASSATGTGAEAFFGQGTRLTVV.

This clone was counted a single time. This sequence joins TRBV10-3 and TRBJ2-5, with a tentative D call TRBD2 (6 bases). This CDR3 comprises 13 residues. V was pared by 7 bases and J by 4 bases, with 13 bases between. Looked up from germline, CDR1 is ENHRY and CDR2 is SYGVKD. In DNA form, the CDR3 reads TGTGCCATCAATCAATTGGAGGGAGAGACCCAGTACTTC. It yields the protein CAINQLEGETQYF.

The V gene is TRBV12-5, the J gene TRBJ2-1; D is undetermined. Germline CDR1 reads LGHNT; CDR2 reads FRNRAP. This CDR3 is 12 amino acids long. V shed 5 bases and J shed 4 bases, with 6 bases lying between them. CDR3 sequence reads: CASGLRYNEQFF. CDR3 sequence (DNA): TGTGCTAGTGGTCTCCGGTACAATGAGCAGTTCTTC.

The chain is built from TRBV27 and TRBJ2-1, with D possibly being TRBD1 (6 bases). The ends were cut back, 5 bases at V and 2 bases at J, with 13 bases in the middle. In germline, CDR1 is MNHEY, CDR2 SMNVEV (reference sequence). The length of the CDR3 is 15 residues. CDR3 protein: CASSRGGLPYNEQFF. For the CDR3, the DNA is TGTGCCAGCAGTAGAGGGGGTCTTCCCTACAATGAGCAGTTCTTC.

This chain connects TRBV7-2 to TRBJ2-1, with TRBD2 as a possible D gene (5 bases). Trimming removed 1 base at V and 9 bases at J, with 10 bases between. The germline CDR1 and CDR2 sequences are SGHTA and FQGNSA. CDR3 size: 13 residues. The CDR3 DNA is TGTGCCAGCAGCTTAGTCCGGGGTCTTGAGCAGTTCTTC. Its translation is CASSLVRGLEQFF.

V and J are TRBV5-1 and TRBJ2-3; TRBD2 aligns across 11 bases. The CDR3 is 16 amino acids. CDR1 is SGHRS and CDR2 is YFSETQ in the germline V gene. The V gene end was trimmed by 0 bases and the J gene end by 4 bases; junction bases not matched to a gene: 4. The CDR3 bases are TGCGCCAGCAGCTTGGTTAGCGGGGGGGCCGCAGATACGCAGTATTTT. This codes for CASSLVSGGAADTQYF.

The genes are TRBV6-4 and TRBJ2-1; 12 positions agree with TRBD2. The CDR3 length is 16 residues. V shed 3 bases and J 6 bases; nucleotides not matched to a gene: 6. From germline, CDR1 is MRHNA and CDR2 SNTAGT. The DNA of the CDR3 is TGTGCCAGCAGTGATTCATCTAGCGGGGGGGCCAATGAGCAGTTCTTC. Its protein product is CASSDSSSGGANEQFF.

V gene TRBV15 combines with J gene TRBJ2-7; D may be TRBD1 (6 bases). From germline, CDR1 is LNHNV and CDR2 YYDKDF (reference sequence). Trimming pared 0 bases from V and 0 bases from J, leaving 9 bases between. The CDR3 covers 15 residues. CDR3 DNA: TGTGCCACCAGCAGAGACAGGGGTTTCTCCTACGAGCAGTACTTC. Translating gives CATSRDRGFSYEQYF.

This clone was observed once. The rearrangement uses TRBV5-1 and TRBJ2-5, with a weak D call TRBD1 (6 bases). Germline V gene sequence: CDR1 SGHRS, CDR2 YFSETQ. V lost 0 bases, J lost 2 bases, and 11 bases lay in between. There are 15 residues in the CDR3. CDR3 bases: TGCGCCAGCAGCTTGGCAGGGACAACACAAGAGACCCAGTACTTC. Protein sequence: CASSLAGTTQETQYF.

This clone turned up a few times. V and J are TRBV9 and TRBJ2-1, with D perhaps TRBD2 (5 bases). Between the trimmed V and J ends, which lost 4 bases and 10 bases, there was a span of 9 bases. Germline values: CDR1 SGDLS, CDR2 YYNGEE. The CDR3 runs 11 residues. The CDR3 sequence is CASSPWEEQFF. The CDR3 nucleotides are TGTGCCAGCAGCCCCTGGGAGGAGCAGTTCTTC. The full variable domain, rest sourced from reference TRBV9 and TRBJ2-1, is DSGVTQTPKHLITATGQRVTLRCSPRSGDLSVYWYQQSLDQGLQFLIQYYNGEERAKGNILERFSAQQFPDLHSELNLSSLELGDSALYFCASSPWEEQFFGPGTRLTVL.

The chain couples TRBV4-2 to TRBJ2-4, with D possibly matching TRBD1 (6 bases). Between the trimmed V and J ends, which lost 3 bases and 1 base, there was a span of 16 bases. This CDR3 comprises 17 residues. Per germline, CDR1 LGHNA and CDR2 YNFKEQ. This CDR3 is CASSQYPRGEAKNIQYF. In DNA form, the CDR3 reads TGTGCCAGCAGCCAGTACCCCAGGGGAGAGGCCAAAAACATTCAGTACTTC.

The genes are TRBV12-5 and TRBJ1-1; D possibly corresponds to TRBD1 (5 bases). Germline CDR1 LGHNT, CDR2 FRNRAP. Trimming took 8 bases from V and 11 from J, leaving 21 bases between them. This CDR3 has 13 amino acids. The CDR3 region is CASSPGKTFMAFF. The CDR3 DNA is TGTGCTAGTTCCCCAGGGAAGACATTTATGGCTTTCTTT.

The chain couples TRBV6-6 to TRBJ1-2, with D unclear. Germline V CDR1 and CDR2: MNHNY, SVGAGI (reference sequence). V lost 4 bases, J lost 6 bases, and 9 bases lay in between. CDR3 length: 12 residues. Written as DNA, the CDR3 is TGTGCCAGCAGTTTTGGAGGCCATGGCTACACCTTC. As protein: CASSFGGHGYTF.

The rearrangement uses TRBV5-5 and TRBJ1-1; TRBD1 matches 7 bases. Per germline, CDR1 SGHKS and CDR2 YYEKEE (reference sequence). Trimming at V came to 5 bases and at J to 1 base, leaving 8 bases not matched to a gene. CDR3 length: 15 amino acids. CDR3 sequence (DNA): TGTGCCAGCAGACCGCCCGGGACAGCGAACACTGAAGCTTTCTTT. It codes for CASRPPGTANTEAFF.

Only one count was recorded for this clone. The chain is built from TRBV7-2 and TRBJ1-5; TRBD1 might be the D (5 bases). V dropped 4 bases and J dropped 4 bases, with 14 bases sitting between them. Germline V gene data show CDR1 as SGHTA and CDR2 as FQGNSA. There are 15 residues in the CDR3. The DNA of the CDR3 is TGTGCCAGCAGCTCACAGGTTTGGGGTAATCAGCCCCAGCATTTT. It codes for CASSSQVWGNQPQHF.

The rearrangement uses TRBV6-5 and TRBJ1-1; TRBD1 might be the D (5 bases). The CDR3 is made up of 13 amino acids. CDR1 and CDR2 from the germline V gene are MNHEY and SVGAGI. V was clipped by 0 bases and J by 7 bases, with 9 bases between them. This CDR3 reads CASSYSGRVEAFF. The CDR3 coding sequence is TGTGCCAGCAGTTACTCGGGCAGGGTTGAAGCTTTCTTT.

This clone was seen once. The chain recombines TRBV10-3 with TRBJ1-2; D is undetermined. Looked up from germline, CDR1 is ENHRY and CDR2 is SYGVKD. CDR3 length equals 13 residues. Deletions cut 2 bases from V and 4 bases from J, with 8 bases between. The CDR3 sequence is CAISEEQIYGYTF. CDR3 coding DNA: TGTGCCATCAGTGAGGAACAGATCTATGGCTACACCTTC.

The chain carries TRBV6-6 and TRBJ2-2; D might be TRBD1 or TRBD2, each matching 6 bases. The CDR3 consists of 15 residues. CDR1 MNHNY and CDR2 SVGAGI come from the germline V gene (reference sequence). V lost 0 bases to trimming and J lost 3 bases, with 8 bases between them. The CDR3 sequence: CASSYSRGDTGELFF. The CDR3 DNA sequence: TGTGCCAGCAGTTACTCTAGGGGGGACACCGGGGAGCTGTTTTTT.

The chain carries TRBV29-1 and TRBJ1-2; D is uncertain. CDR3 length: 11 residues. From germline, CDR1 is SQVTM and CDR2 ANQGSEA. Trimming stripped 3 bases from V and 5 bases from J, with 7 bases between. DNA for the CDR3: TGCAGCGTTGATACGAGGTATGGCTACACCTTC. This encodes CSVDTRYGYTF.

This chain connects TRBV5-1 to TRBJ2-3; the D gene could be TRBD1 or TRBD2 (5 bases each). Trimming stripped 4 bases from V and 0 bases from J, with 9 bases between. The germline V gene has CDR1 SGHRS and CDR2 YFSETQ. The CDR3 extends over 14 amino acids. CDR3 loop: CASSQGPSTDTQYF. The CDR3, as DNA: TGCGCCAGCAGCCAGGGACCGAGCACAGATACGCAGTATTTT.

V gene TRBV18 combines with J gene TRBJ1-1; TRBD1 aligns across 8 bases. Unmatched junction bases numbered 14, after V lost 1 base and J lost 4 bases. The CDR3 loop spans 18 amino acids. The germline gives CDR1 KGHSH, CDR2 LQKENI. DNA of the CDR3: TGTGCCAGCTCACCACGAGGACAGGGTGGCGGAAGGGGCACTGAAGCTTTCTTT. Translating gives CASSPRGQGGGRGTEAFF. Looking up the rest from reference TRBV18 and TRBJ1-1 gives the full variable domain: NAGVMQNPRHLVRRRGQEARLRCSPMKGHSHVYWYRQLPEEGLKFMVYLQKENIIDESGMPKERFSAEFPKEGPSILRIQQVVRGDSAAYFCASSPRGQGGGRGTEAFFGQGTRLTVV.

The V call is TRBV5-1, the J call TRBJ1-2; D gene uncertain. V was cut by 2 bases and J by 6 bases, with 11 bases left in between. The CDR3 spans 13 residues. The germline V gene has CDR1 SGHRS and CDR2 YFSETQ. The CDR3 nucleotides are TGCGCCAGCAGCTTCAGTCAGCAGGATGGCTACACCTTC. Amino acid sequence: CASSFSQQDGYTF.

Here the CDR3 reads CASSYGTSGGATEYF. In DNA form, the CDR3 reads TGTGCCAGCAGCTACGGGACTAGCGGGGGGGCCACGGAGTATTTT. The chain links TRBV7-2 to TRBJ2-3, with 16 bases identical to TRBD2. There are 15 residues in the CDR3. After removal of 4 bases from V and 13 bases from J, the junction contained 8 bases not matched to a gene. Germline V gene data show CDR1 as SGHTA and CDR2 as FQGNSA.

V is TRBV7-2 and J is TRBJ2-1; D not certain. V was clipped by 5 bases and J by 2 bases, with 1 base between them. The germline CDR1 and CDR2 sequences are SGHTA and FQGNSA. The length of the CDR3 is 11 residues. CDR3 DNA sequence: TGTGCCAGCAGCCCCTACAATGAGCAGTTCTTC. Protein sequence: CASSPYNEQFF.

The rearrangement links TRBV5-6 to TRBJ2-7; D is uncertain. CDR1 is SGHDT, CDR2 YYEEEE, per germline. This CDR3 has 13 amino acids. V lost 5 bases, J lost 1 base, and 10 bases lay in between. CDR3 amino acids: CASSPTVSYEQYF. CDR3 bases: TGTGCCAGCAGTCCGACTGTTTCCTACGAGCAGTACTTC.

In the case of this clone: Other nucleotide sequences in the sample specify the same CDR3. V is TRBV18 and J is TRBJ1-2, with a weak D call TRBD1 (5 bases). Per the germline V gene, CDR1 is KGHSH and CDR2 is LQKENI. There are 12 residues in the CDR3. Trimming took 6 bases from V and 6 from J, leaving 11 bases between them. CDR3 nucleotides: TGTGCCAGCTCCCCCGGGGGTGATGGCTACACCTTC. Residues: CASSPGGDGYTF. The variable domain in full, with the rest retrieved from reference TRBV18 and TRBJ1-2, is NAGVMQNPRHLVRRRGQEARLRCSPMKGHSHVYWYRQLPEEGLKFMVYLQKENIIDESGMPKERFSAEFPKEGPSILRIQQVVRGDSAAYFCASSPGGDGYTFGSGTRLTVV.

V is TRBV9 and J is TRBJ1-3; 7 nucleotides match TRBD1. CDR1 is SGDLS and CDR2 is YYNGEE in the germline V gene. V trimming: 1 base; J trimming: 0 bases; junction bases outside the gene matches: 7. There are 17 residues in the CDR3. The DNA for the CDR3 is TGTGCCAGCAGCGTAACGACAGGGCCCAACTCTGGAAACACCATATATTTT. As protein: CASSVTTGPNSGNTIYF. The whole variable domain, remainder taken from reference TRBV9 and TRBJ1-3, is DSGVTQTPKHLITATGQRVTLRCSPRSGDLSVYWYQQSLDQGLQFLIQYYNGEERAKGNILERFSAQQFPDLHSELNLSSLELGDSALYFCASSVTTGPNSGNTIYFGEGSWLTVV.

This chain links TRBV5-4 with TRBJ2-2; D assignment may be TRBD1 or TRBD2 (5 bases each). Trimming stripped 1 base from V and 6 bases from J, with 13 bases between. The CDR3 runs 15 residues. CDR1 is SGHNT and CDR2 is YYREEE in the germline V gene (reference sequence). CDR3 residues: CASSLRGAVAGELFF. The CDR3 DNA is TGTGCCAGCAGCTTGAGAGGGGCCGTCGCCGGGGAGCTGTTTTTT.

The V gene is TRBV5-1, the J gene TRBJ1-3; D perhaps matches TRBD1 (6 bases). The CDR3 has 14 residues. Germline V gives CDR1 SGHRS, CDR2 YFSETQ. Trimming took 4 bases from V and 2 from J, leaving 10 bases between them. The CDR3 nucleotides read TGCGCCAGCAGCACCCAGGGGACTGGAAACACCATATATTTT. It specifies CASSTQGTGNTIYF.